The 3 T cell receptor beta chains below all came from one sample that was sequenced in a study of blood T cell repertoires in COVID-19. Sequencing used immunoSEQ multiplex PCR; TCRdb keeps in-frame clones, though not all of them. The data contain about 26,000 clones, 85% to 90% of them singletons. Sequenced: peripheral blood. These receptors were collected from a human donor in a cohort sampled during active COVID-19.

V and J are TRBV4-1 and TRBJ1-5; maybe TRBD1 (5 bases). The CDR3 has 16 residues. In germline, CDR1 is MGHRA, CDR2 YSYEKL. The V and J ends lost 3 bases and 5 bases respectively, with 17 bases between them. The CDR3 DNA sequence: TGCGCCAGCAGCCATCCGGAGACAGTCTCGGATCAGCCCCAGCATTTT. This codes for CASSHPETVSDQPQHF.

This CDR3 reads CASSERDEKLFF. The DNA of the CDR3 is TGTGCCAGCAGTGAACGCGATGAAAAACTGTTTTTT. This sequence joins TRBV2 and TRBJ1-4; D not certain. The CDR3 extends over 12 amino acids. V lost 2 bases, J lost 6 bases, and 4 bases lay in between. Germline V lookup: CDR1 SNHLY, CDR2 FYNNEI.

The chain is built from TRBV6-5 and TRBJ1-3, with 7 bases matching TRBD1. The CDR3 loop spans 16 amino acids. Germline trimming cut 0 bases from V and 3 bases from J; bases unmatched to any gene: 5. Germline CDR1 MNHEY, CDR2 SVGAGI. The CDR3 protein is CASSYSSPGGGNTIYF. CDR3 DNA: TGTGCCAGCAGTTACTCGAGTCCAGGGGGTGGAAACACCATATATTTT.